The rows below give T cell receptor beta chains drawn from one sample of a study of PD-1 blockade in mismatch repair-deficient tumors. Clones were read by immunoSEQ multiplex PCR, and TCRdb kept only the in-frame ones, dropping some. The sample has tens of thousands of clones; approximately 84% are singletons. Sequenced here: peripheral blood, sampled about 4.5 months after starting pembrolizumab. All receptors derive from an adult with mismatch repair-deficient cancer. Each CDR3 is given with its conserved first and last residue. A D gene is named only where the DNA matches it firmly. The size entry is marked missing in some rows and otherwise reads once, few, many or a size class.

d_call | clone_size | j_call | v_call | cdr3_nt | cdr3_aa
. | . | TRBJ1-5 | TRBV27 | TGTGCCAGCAGGCAAGTTGGTCAGCCCCAGCATTTT | CASRQVGQPQHF
. | . | TRBJ2-7 | TRBV2 | TGTGCCAGCAGTTACGACAGTGCCTACGAGCAGTACTTC | CASSYDSAYEQYF
. | . | TRBJ2-1 | TRBV13 | TGTGCCAGCAGCCCCATTCGGGAAGAGCAGTTCTTC | CASSPIREEQFF
. | . | TRBJ1-1 | TRBV18 | TGTGCCAGCTCACCTAAGCGGAACACTGAAGCTTTCTTT | CASSPKRNTEAFF
. | . | TRBJ2-5 | TRBV5-5 | TGTGCCAGCAGCTCCAAGTTGTACCAAGAGACCCAGTACTTC | CASSSKLYQETQYF
TRBD1 | . | TRBJ1-5 | TRBV18 | TGTGCCAGCCGGGGACAGCCAAATCAGCCCCAGCATTTT | CASRGQPNQPQHF
TRBD2 | . | TRBJ2-1 | TRBV7-8 | TGTGCCAGCAGCCGCGGACTAGGTAATGAGCAGTTCTTC | CASSRGLGNEQFF
TRBD2 | . | TRBJ2-3 | TRBV5-1 | TGCGCCAGCAGCTTGTTGCGGGAGGTGGGCACAGATACGCAGTATTTT | CASSLLREVGTDTQYF
. | . | TRBJ2-5 | TRBV2 | TGTGCCAGCAGTGATTGGTCCGGAGTGGAGACCCAGTACTTC | CASSDWSGVETQYF
. | . | TRBJ2-3 | TRBV12-5 | TGTGCTAGTGGTCCCGACACAGATACGCAGTATTTT | CASGPDTDTQYF
. | . | TRBJ1-3 | TRBV5-1 | TGCGCCAGCAGCTTAATCGGGGTCTCTGGAAACACCATATATTTT | CASSLIGVSGNTIYF
TRBD1 | once | TRBJ2-7 | TRBV4-3 | TGCGCCAGCAGCCCCTCTGGGACAGGGTCCTACGAGCAGTACTTC | CASSPSGTGSYEQYF
TRBD2 | . | TRBJ2-7 | TRBV11-3 | TGTGCCAGCAGTTCCCGGGGGGGGACTAGCGTCTACGAGCAGTACTTC | CASSSRGGTSVYEQYF
TRBD2 | few | TRBJ2-3 | TRBV11-1 | TGTGCCAGCAGCTTAGCGGGACTAGAAGGTACAGATACGCAGTATTTT | CASSLAGLEGTDTQYF
. | . | TRBJ2-5 | TRBV7-7 | TGTGCTAGCGCCGGGTCAGGGTTTACCCAAGAGACCCAGTACTTC | CASAGSGFTQETQYF
. | . | TRBJ1-5 | TRBV27 | TGTGCCAGCAGTCGGGACAACAGCAATCAGCCCCAGCATTTT | CASSRDNSNQPQHF
. | . | TRBJ2-3 | TRBV5-1 | TGCGCCAGCAGCTTGACCGGGAGTGCCCCAGATACGCAGTATTTT | CASSLTGSAPDTQYF
. | once | TRBJ1-1 | TRBV5-6 | TGTGCCAGCAGCTTGCAAGACAGGAACACTGAAGCTTTCTTT | CASSLQDRNTEAFF
. | . | TRBJ2-1 | TRBV2 | TGTGCCAGTACCTCCGGGAACTACAATGAGCAGTTCTTC | CASTSGNYNEQFF
. | . | TRBJ2-1 | TRBV12-5 | TGTGCTAGTGCGAAGGAGACGGTTTCCTACAATGAGCAGTTCTTC | CASAKETVSYNEQFF
. | . | TRBJ2-1 | TRBV7-9 | TGTGCCAGCAGCCAACTAGGTAGCTCCTACAATGAGCAGTTCTTC | CASSQLGSSYNEQFF
. | few | TRBJ1-3 | TRBV6-5 | TGTGCCAGCAGTTACCTCGTCGGGCCTGGAAACACCATATATTTT | CASSYLVGPGNTIYF
. | . | TRBJ1-2 | TRBV6-1 | TGTGCCAGCAGCGAGGTCGCACAGGGTGTCGGTGGCTACACCTTC | CASSEVAQGVGGYTF
. | . | TRBJ2-5 | TRBV5-4 | TGTGCCAGCAGCTCCCGAAGGGGGGGGGAGACCCAGTACTTC | CASSSRRGGETQYF
TRBD2 | . | TRBJ2-1 | TRBV19 | TGTGCCAGTAGTCCAAGCGGGAGAGGAGGCGATGAGCAGTTCTTC | CASSPSGRGGDEQFF
TRBD1 | . | TRBJ1-5 | TRBV19 | TGTGCCAGTCTTCGGCAGGGGGTAAATCAGCCCCAGCATTTT | CASLRQGVNQPQHF
TRBD1 | . | TRBJ2-7 | TRBV2 | TGTGCCAGCGCCGGGACAGGGGTTTACGAGCAGTACTTC | CASAGTGVYEQYF
. | . | TRBJ2-1 | TRBV5-4 | TGTGCCAGCAGCTTCCCCGGGAGTAGGTACAATGAGCAGTTCTTC | CASSFPGSRYNEQFF
. | . | TRBJ1-4 | TRBV19 | TGTGCCAGTAGTAGGGCTGAAAAACTGTTTTTT | CASSRAEKLFF
TRBD2 | . | TRBJ2-3 | TRBV18 | TGTGCCAGCTCACCGCCGCTAGCGGAGGAAGACACAGATACGCAGTATTTT | CASSPPLAEEDTDTQYF
TRBD2 | . | TRBJ2-3 | TRBV9 | TGTGCCAGCAGCGGTAAACTAGCGGGAGGAAGGGGGAGCACAGATACGCAGTATTTT | CASSGKLAGGRGSTDTQYF
. | . | TRBJ2-7 | TRBV11-3 | TGTGCCAGCAGCTTTACCCAGGGGTCAGAGCAGTACTTC | CASSFTQGSEQYF
. | . | TRBJ2-5 | TRBV30 | TGTGCCTGGAGTGTTGGGCCCATTTCAATCCAGTACTTC | CAWSVGPISIQYF
TRBD1 | . | TRBJ2-2 | TRBV23-1 | TGCGCCAGCAGTCAGGCCGGGACAGGGCTTGTCGGGGAGCTGTTTTTT | CASSQAGTGLVGELFF
. | . | TRBJ1-1 | TRBV30 | TGTGCCTGGAGTGACGGACGGACCACTGAAGCTTTCTTT | CAWSDGRTTEAFF
TRBD1 | . | TRBJ2-5 | TRBV5-6 | TGTGCCAGCAGCTTGCAAACAGGGGGGCACAGGGAGACCCAGTACTTC | CASSLQTGGHRETQYF
. | . | TRBJ2-3 | TRBV6-1 | TGTGCCAGCAGTGTAAGGACCGCTAGCACAGATACGCAGTATTTT | CASSVRTASTDTQYF
. | . | TRBJ2-1 | TRBV29-1 | TGCAGCGTTGAAGGTGCGGCCAACTCCTACAATGAGCAGTTCTTC | CSVEGAANSYNEQFF
TRBD2 | . | TRBJ2-2 | TRBV7-9 | TGTGCCAGCAGCCCGAGGACTAGCGGGAGTTACGGGGAGCTGTTTTTT | CASSPRTSGSYGELFF
. | . | TRBJ2-7 | TRBV6-6 | TGTGCCAGCATGTCTACACCCACCTACGAGCAGTACTTC | CASMSTPTYEQYF
. | . | TRBJ2-1 | TRBV6-6 | TGTGCCAGCAGTTACTCGCGGGACCCCTACAATGAGCAGTTCTTC | CASSYSRDPYNEQFF
TRBD1 | once | TRBJ1-5 | TRBV5-4 | TGTGCCAGCAGCTTTACAGGGGGAGGTCAGCCCCAGCATTTT | CASSFTGGGQPQHF
TRBD1 | few | TRBJ2-7 | TRBV18 | TGTGCCAGCTCGCCCGGGACAGACTCCTACGAGCAGTACTTC | CASSPGTDSYEQYF
. | . | TRBJ2-7 | TRBV6-1 | TGTGCCAGCAGTGGATTAGACGGAGCCGGCAACGAGCAGTACTTC | CASSGLDGAGNEQYF
. | few | TRBJ1-2 | TRBV28 | TGTGCCAGCATCAAACCAGGGGTGAGGTATGGCTACACCTTC | CASIKPGVRYGYTF
. | once | TRBJ1-5 | TRBV6-6 | TGTGCCAGCAGAACGGACAGCAATCAGCCCCAGCATTTT | CASRTDSNQPQHF
. | . | TRBJ2-1 | TRBV7-8 | TGTGCCAGCAGCCAGCAAGTCGCGAGCTCCTACAATGAGCAGTTCTTC | CASSQQVASSYNEQFF
. | . | TRBJ2-1 | TRBV23-1 | TGCGCCAGCAGTCAATCTCCAGTCTCGGGTGACGATGAGCAGTTCTTC | CASSQSPVSGDDEQFF
. | few | TRBJ2-7 | TRBV2 | TGTGCCTCAAGAGCAAAGGACTACGAGCAGTACTTC | CASRAKDYEQYF
. | . | TRBJ2-1 | TRBV6-1 | TGTGCCAGCAGCCCCGTGAGGGCGGGGCAGTTCTTC | CASSPVRAGQFF
. | . | TRBJ2-6 | TRBV5-4 | TGTGCCAGCACCCCAGGGGAGCGCTTCTCTGGGGCCAACGTCCTGACTTTC | CASTPGERFSGANVLTF
. | . | TRBJ2-6 | TRBV6-5 | TGTGCCAGCAGTTACTCGTCCTCGGGGGCCAACGTCCTGACTTTC | CASSYSSSGANVLTF
. | . | TRBJ2-7 | TRBV5-5 | TGTGCCAGCAGCTCAGCCCCTGGGTACTCCTACGAGCAGTACTTC | CASSSAPGYSYEQYF
. | once | TRBJ1-5 | TRBV14 | TGTGCCAGCCCCGACAGTCGCTATCAGCCCCAGCATTTT | CASPDSRYQPQHF
. | . | TRBJ1-3 | TRBV4-1 | TGCGCCAGCAGCGAAGTGTCGCGGAACACCATATATTTT | CASSEVSRNTIYF
. | . | TRBJ2-1 | TRBV1 | TGCACCAGCAGCACTTCAGCTAGCGGGAAAGACAATGAGCAGTTCTTC | CTSSTSASGKDNEQFF
TRBD1 | . | TRBJ2-5 | TRBV11-3 | TGTGCCAGCAGCGTCGACAGGGGAGAGACCCAGTACTTC | CASSVDRGETQYF